These 2 T cell receptor beta chains were all obtained from the same sample, sequenced in a study of CD4 T cells in relation to SARS-CoV-2 and coronaviruses (dated by TCRdb to the early 2020s). Library construction relied on the immunoSEQ multiplex PCR assay. TCRdb took this table from immuneACCESS and kept in-frame rearrangements with V and J called. Such tables lack part of the clones; where checked against another copy, unresolved V genes explain under half of the gap, and the rest is unexplained. The sample has approximately 24,000 clones on record, approximately 76% of them singletons. The ten largest clonotypes hold 9.5% to 15% of the sample. No antigen is known for these receptors. CD4+ T cells from unexposed donors were collected before the COVID-19 pandemic (2011-2018). The EasySep CD4+ T cell isolation kit was used to isolate CD4+ T cells once the cultures had run for more than 8 days. The sequencing sample was made of CD4+ T cells from PBMCs, cultured in vitro. These receptors were collected from a human donor in good health.

V and J are TRBV5-1 and TRBJ2-2; possible D gene TRBD1, 5 bases. V shed 2 bases and J shed 0 bases, with 8 bases lying between them. The V gene's germline CDR1 is SGHRS and CDR2 YFSETQ. This CDR3 spans 15 amino acids. The CDR3 is CASSLRQSNTGELFF. The DNA for the CDR3 is TGCGCCAGCAGCTTAAGACAGTCGAACACCGGGGAGCTGTTTTTT.

This clone was observed a few times. The genes are TRBV2 and TRBJ1-4; 8 nucleotides match TRBD1. Germline V gene lookup returns CDR1 SNHLY and CDR2 FYNNEI. This CDR3 spans 15 amino acids. V gave up 6 bases and J gave up 9 bases; unmatched junction bases: 12. The CDR3 loop is CASRDRTGSVKKLFF. For the CDR3, the DNA is TGTGCCAGCAGGGATAGGACAGGGTCAGTGAAAAAACTGTTTTTT. Full variable domain (rest looked up from reference TRBV2 and TRBJ1-4): EPEVTQTPSHQVTQMGQEVILRCVPISNHLYFYWYRQILGQKVEFLVSFYNNEISEKSEIFDDQFSVERPDGSNFTLKIRSTKLEDSAMYFCASRDRTGSVKKLFFGSGTQLSVL.